This T cell receptor beta chain was captured by sequencing in a study of molecular identifiers for immune sequencing clone quantification. Study at large: Five portions were made in replicates from RNA of roughly 21,000 or 96,000 naive CD8 cells, and four underwent sequencing.

Study results and limitations: Over 99% of effector molecules, yet under 1% of naive-cell molecules, were held by clones above 20 RNA copies. Among about a million naive cells, spiked Jurkat TCR RNA from a single cell was reportedly detectable.

The V gene lost 0 bases and the J gene lost 2 bases, with 13 bases spanning the gap. The CDR3 runs to 16 residues. Germline V gene lookup returns CDR1 SGHAT and CDR2 FQNNGV. From the PCR reads, TCRdb called clonotypes with MiXCR, one entry per CDR3 protein. The repertoire holds under 650,000 distinct CDR3 sequences, with 15% to 20% as singletons. This clonotype was picked up many times. Its matching antigen is unknown. This sequence was found in a human donor in good health. Some libraries in this study had Jurkat cell RNA spiked in. The sample was naive CD8+ T cells from blood, with Jurkat cell RNA spiked in. Subset of the sample: FACS-sorted CD8+CD4-CCR7+CD45RA+ naive T cells. The V and J genes are TRBV11-2 and TRBJ2-5, with D tentatively TRBD2 (6 bases). The chain's CDR3 is CASSLEWPGEQETQYF. The CDR3 DNA reads as TGTGCCAGCAGCTTAGAGTGGCCGGGGGAACAAGAGACCCAGTACTTC.